Below, 25 T cell receptor beta chains from the same sample are listed, as sequenced in a study of early T cells in non-severe SARS-CoV-2 infection. TCRdb re-derived calls from the 5' RACE reads in MiXCR, one entry per CDR3 protein. The repertoire holds around 80,000 distinct CDR3 sequences, with roughly a tenth as singletons. The source was whole blood, collected at baseline. The source of these receptors is an adult who was a healthcare worker with PCR-confirmed SARS-CoV-2 infection or an uninfected control (not recorded which).

The chain uses TRBV5-1 and TRBJ2-7, with TRBD2 matching 9 bases. The CDR3 length is 14 residues. V gave up 4 bases and J gave up 0 bases; unmatched junction bases: 2. CDR1 is SGHRS and CDR2 is YFSETQ in the germline V gene. The CDR3 sequence: CASSVAGVSYEQYF. The CDR3 DNA reads TGCGCCAGCAGCGTAGCGGGAGTCTCCTACGAGCAGTACTTC.

This chain uses TRBV27 with TRBJ2-2, with a tentative D call TRBD1 (5 bases). Germline lookup yields CDR1 MNHEY and CDR2 SMNVEV (reference sequence). This CDR3 region has 14 residues. With 3 bases removed from V and 6 bases from J, the gap between germline ends came to 11 bases. The DNA for the CDR3 is TGTGCCAGCAGTTTTCGTCAGGGCCCCGGGGAGCTGTTTTTT. Amino acid sequence: CASSFRQGPGELFF.

The V gene is TRBV19, the J gene TRBJ2-4; possibly TRBD2 for D (8 bases). Germline V gives CDR1 LNHDA, CDR2 SQIVND (reference sequence). V dropped 4 bases and J dropped 9 bases, with 16 bases sitting between them. The CDR3 spans 14 residues. The CDR3 is CASSRDRAGGIQYF. DNA of the CDR3: TGTGCCAGTAGTAGAGACAGGGCGGGAGGCATTCAGTACTTC.

This clonotype appeared a few times. This chain joins TRBV7-9 and TRBJ2-1; possibly TRBD2 for D (5 bases). CDR3 length equals 17 residues. V was cut by 3 bases and J by 0 bases, with 15 bases left in between. CDR1 is SEHNR and CDR2 is FQNEAQ in the germline V gene (reference sequence). The CDR3 nucleotides are TGTGCCAGCAGCTTGACTAACTTCTTGAGCTCCTACAATGAGCAGTTCTTC. Its protein is CASSLTNFLSSYNEQFF. Supplemented by reference TRBV7-9 and TRBJ2-1, the full variable domain reads DTGVSQNPRHKITKRGQNVTFRCDPISEHNRLYWYRQTLGQGPEFLTYFQNEAQLEKSRLLSDRFSAERPKGSFSTLEIQRTEQGDSAMYLCASSLTNFLSSYNEQFFGPGTRLTVL.

The genes are TRBV7-8 and TRBJ1-1, with D uncertain. Germline CDR1 and CDR2: SGHVS and FQNEAQ. This CDR3 has 13 residues. With 2 bases removed from V and 1 base from J, the gap between germline ends came to 5 bases. DNA for the CDR3: TGTGCCAGCAGCTTAAAGAGGAACACTGAAGCTTTCTTT. It codes for CASSLKRNTEAFF.

The chain joins TRBV5-4 to TRBJ2-1; 10 bases match TRBD2. The CDR3 has 14 residues. Germline CDR1 reads SGHNT; CDR2 reads YYREEE (reference sequence). V was clipped by 2 bases and J by 10 bases; unmatched bases: 6. The CDR3 DNA reads as TGTGCCAGCAGCTTCCTAGCGGGAGCTCCGGAGCAGTTCTTC. Translating it yields CASSFLAGAPEQFF.

This clonotype was observed a handful of times. The chain recombines TRBV10-3 with TRBJ2-5, with 8 bases aligning to TRBD2. The V gene's germline CDR1 is ENHRY and CDR2 SYGVKD. V shed 2 bases and J 2 bases; nucleotides not matched to a gene: 4. The CDR3 consists of 15 residues. The CDR3 nucleotides read TGTGCCATCAGTGAGGTTAGCGGGGCGCAAGAGACCCAGTACTTC. Translated, it gives CAISEVSGAQETQYF.

In this sample, this clonotype turned up a few times. The chain carries TRBV21-1 and TRBJ1-5. TRBV21-1 is labeled a pseudogene. The CDR3 has 15 residues. The CDR3 sequence is CASSKEGGANQPQHF. The CDR3 DNA is TGTGCCAGCAGCAAAGAAGGAGGAGCGAATCAGCCCCAGCATTTT.

The gene calls are TRBV10-1 and TRBJ2-1; a possible D gene is TRBD1 (6 bases). V was cut by 4 bases and J by 4 bases, with 8 bases left in between. The CDR3 contains 13 residues. Germline V gene sequence: CDR1 WNHNN, CDR2 SYGVQD (reference sequence). This CDR3 is CASSGTDYNEQFF. The CDR3, as DNA: TGCGCCAGCAGTGGGACAGATTACAATGAGCAGTTCTTC.

This clonotype was counted ten times or more. CDR3 sequence reads: CASGLARSYEQYF. The CDR3 nucleotides read TGTGCCAGCGGGCTAGCTCGCTCCTACGAGCAGTACTTC. The V call is TRBV27, the J call TRBJ2-7; D is perhaps TRBD2 (5 bases). The CDR3 is 13 amino acids. The germline V gene encodes CDR1 MNHEY and CDR2 SMNVEV (reference sequence). The germline V and J ends were trimmed by 8 bases and 0 bases, with 11 bases remaining between them.

V usage is TRBV30 and J usage is TRBJ2-2, with D perhaps TRBD2 (5 bases). The CDR3 is 12 amino acids. V was clipped by 4 bases and J by 6 bases, with 9 bases between them. The germline CDR1 and CDR2 sequences are GTSNPN and SVGIG (reference sequence). The CDR3 loop reads CAWNGGSGELFF. For the CDR3, the DNA is TGTGCCTGGAACGGCGGGTCCGGGGAGCTGTTTTTT.

Many counts were recorded for this clonotype. The chain employs TRBV7-9 and TRBJ1-4; D is undetermined. V lost 2 bases, J lost 6 bases, and 10 bases lay in between. Germline V gene sequence: CDR1 SEHNR, CDR2 FQNEAQ (reference sequence). The CDR3 runs 14 residues. CDR3 protein: CASSLIRNDEKLFF. CDR3 coding DNA: TGTGCCAGCAGCTTAATAAGGAACGATGAAAAACTGTTTTTT.

This clonotype came up many times. The chain has TRBV18 and TRBJ2-2; D not certain. V was shortened by 2 bases and J by 5 bases, with 6 bases between the two germline ends. Germline values: CDR1 KGHSH, CDR2 LQKENI. The length of the CDR3 is 13 residues. CDR3 region: CASSPGLTGELFF. The CDR3 DNA is TGTGCCAGCTCACCAGGGTTGACCGGGGAGCTGTTTTTT.

CDR3 sequence (DNA): TGTGCCAGCAGTCGGACTAGCGTCCAAAACATTCAGTACTTC. Translation gives CASSRTSVQNIQYF. This chain connects TRBV27 to TRBJ2-4; 9 bases agree with TRBD2. The CDR3 spans 14 residues. Germline lookup yields CDR1 MNHEY and CDR2 SMNVEV (reference sequence). V lost 5 bases and J lost 5; bases outside the gene matches: 4.

This clonotype was recorded a few times. V gene TRBV12-3 or TRBV12-4 combines with J gene TRBJ1-2, with D possibly being TRBD1 (6 bases). CDR3 length equals 14 residues. The germline V and J ends were trimmed by 4 bases and 12 bases, with 21 bases remaining between them. CDR3 bases: TGTGCCAGCAGTTACGGGCGGGGGGCAGGCGGCGACACCTTC. The encoded protein is CASSYGRGAGGDTF.

This clonotype has just a few counts. The rearrangement uses TRBV28 and TRBJ2-7, with 8 bases fitting TRBD1. The CDR3 consists of 14 residues. Unmatched junction bases numbered 8, after V lost 7 bases and J lost 3 bases. Per germline, CDR1 MDHEN and CDR2 SYDVKM. DNA for the CDR3: TGTGCCAGCACGATACAGGGGGAAGGCTACGAGCAGTACTTC. It is translated as CASTIQGEGYEQYF.

In its sample, this clonotype was seen a few times. This sequence joins TRBV7-6 and TRBJ2-3; 7 bases are shared with TRBD2. Germline CDR1 reads SGHVS; CDR2 reads FNYEAQ. Germline trimming cut 2 bases from V and 2 bases from J; bases unmatched to any gene: 7. This CDR3 has 16 residues. The CDR3 nucleotides are TGTGCCAGCAGCTTAACGCCAGCGGGGACCACAGATACGCAGTATTTT. The encoded protein is CASSLTPAGTTDTQYF.

This chain connects TRBV20-1 to TRBJ2-3, with D uncertain. Per the germline V gene, CDR1 is DFQATT and CDR2 is SNEGSKA (reference sequence). The length of the CDR3 is 13 residues. The ends were cut back, 3 bases at V and 4 bases at J, with 11 bases in the middle. The CDR3 reads CSASPQEADTQYF. The CDR3 nucleotides are TGCAGTGCTAGCCCCCAAGAGGCAGATACGCAGTATTTT.

The chain employs TRBV3-1 and TRBJ2-1; 9 nucleotides match TRBD2. This CDR3 spans 14 amino acids. Germline values: CDR1 LGHDT, CDR2 YNNKEL (reference sequence). Trimming at V came to 1 base and at J to 5 bases, leaving 0 bases not matched to a gene. Here the CDR3 reads CASSQGLADNEQFF. In DNA, the CDR3 is TGTGCCAGCAGCCAAGGACTAGCGGACAATGAGCAGTTCTTC.

The chain is built from TRBV20-1 and TRBJ2-7; D not certain. The CDR3 runs to 13 residues. Germline loops: CDR1 DFQATT, CDR2 SNEGSKA (reference sequence). Trimming left V 5 bases short and J 1 base short, with 12 bases between. CDR3: CSAPQIDSYEQYF. The CDR3, as DNA: TGCAGTGCTCCTCAGATAGATTCCTACGAGCAGTACTTC.

In its sample, this clonotype was seen many times. The chain employs TRBV5-1 and TRBJ2-1; possible D gene TRBD2, 6 bases. Germline V gives CDR1 SGHRS, CDR2 YFSETQ. Trimming took off 1 base at V and 0 bases at J, with 11 bases between the two ends. The CDR3 spans 16 residues. As DNA, the CDR3 is TGCGCCAGCAGCTTGCTGGGAGGCAGCTCCTACAATGAGCAGTTCTTC. Amino acids: CASSLLGGSSYNEQFF.

This clonotype was found many times. This sequence joins TRBV27 and TRBJ1-5; D unresolved. CDR1 and CDR2 from the germline V gene are MNHEY and SMNVEV (reference sequence). V was trimmed by 0 bases and J by 6 bases, leaving 6 bases between them. This CDR3 spans 13 amino acids. The CDR3 DNA reads as TGTGCCAGCAGTTTATCGAATATTCAGCCCCAGCATTTT. Encoded protein: CASSLSNIQPQHF.

This clonotype was recorded a few times. The chain carries TRBV9 and TRBJ2-1; the D gene could be TRBD1 or TRBD2 (5 bases each). Germline-derived CDR1 and CDR2 are SGDLS and YYNGEE. The CDR3 length is 15 residues. Trimming left V 6 bases short and J 5 bases short, with 18 bases between. CDR3 region: CASTRRPGRNNEQFF. CDR3 nucleotides: TGTGCCAGCACAAGGAGGCCGGGGCGGAACAATGAGCAGTTCTTC.

The chain joins TRBV6-5 to TRBJ2-3, with 13 nucleotides matching TRBD2. Trimming at V came to 0 bases and at J to 4 bases, leaving 7 bases not matched to a gene. Germline CDR1 reads MNHEY; CDR2 reads SVGAGI. CDR3 length: 18 residues. CDR3 loop: CASSYSRTSGRSADTQYF. CDR3 DNA sequence: TGTGCCAGCAGTTACTCCAGGACTAGCGGGAGATCGGCAGATACGCAGTATTTT.

This clonotype has just a few counts. The rearrangement joins TRBV11-2 to TRBJ1-2, with 10 nucleotides matching TRBD1. CDR1 SGHAT and CDR2 FQNNGV come from the germline V gene. Losses at the gene ends were 5 bases for V and 3 bases for J; bases not matched to a gene: 9. The CDR3 has 16 residues. The CDR3 region has the DNA TGTGCCAGCAGCCCACTCCCCGGGACAGGGGACTATGGCTACACCTTC. Its protein product is CASSPLPGTGDYGYTF.